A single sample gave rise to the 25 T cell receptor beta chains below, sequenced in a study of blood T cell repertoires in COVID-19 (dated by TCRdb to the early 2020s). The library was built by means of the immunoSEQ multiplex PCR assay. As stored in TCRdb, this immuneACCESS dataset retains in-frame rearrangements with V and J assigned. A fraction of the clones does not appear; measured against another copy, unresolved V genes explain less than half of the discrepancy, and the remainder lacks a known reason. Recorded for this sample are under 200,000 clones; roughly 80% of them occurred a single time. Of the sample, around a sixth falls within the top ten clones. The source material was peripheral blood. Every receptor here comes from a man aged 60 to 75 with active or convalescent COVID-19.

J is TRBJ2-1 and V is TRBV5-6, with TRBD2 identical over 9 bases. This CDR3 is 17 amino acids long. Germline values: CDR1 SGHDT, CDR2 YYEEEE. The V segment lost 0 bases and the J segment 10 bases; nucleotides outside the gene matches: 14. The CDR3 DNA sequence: TGTGCCAGCAGCTTGGGCCTTCGAGCGGGGGGTGCGTTAGAGCAGTTCTTC. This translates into CASSLGLRAGGALEQFF. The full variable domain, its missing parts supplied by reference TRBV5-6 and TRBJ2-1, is DAGVTQSPTHLIKTRGQQVTLRCSPKSGHDTVSWYQQALGQGPQFIFQYYEEEERQRGNFPDRFSGHQFPNYSSELNVNALLLGDSALYLCASSLGLRAGGALEQFFGPGTRLTVL.

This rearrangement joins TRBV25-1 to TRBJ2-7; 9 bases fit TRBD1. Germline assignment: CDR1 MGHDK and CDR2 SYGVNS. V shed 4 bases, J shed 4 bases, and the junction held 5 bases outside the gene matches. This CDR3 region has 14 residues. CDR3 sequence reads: CASSGQGGRYEQYF. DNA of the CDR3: TGTGCCAGCAGTGGACAGGGGGGTCGTTACGAGCAGTACTTC.

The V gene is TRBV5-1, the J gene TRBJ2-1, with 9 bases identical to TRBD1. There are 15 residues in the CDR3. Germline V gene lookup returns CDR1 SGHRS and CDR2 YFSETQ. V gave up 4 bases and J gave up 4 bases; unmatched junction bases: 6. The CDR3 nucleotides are TGCGCCAGCAGCCAAGGACAGGGGATTTACAATGAGCAGTTCTTC. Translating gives CASSQGQGIYNEQFF.

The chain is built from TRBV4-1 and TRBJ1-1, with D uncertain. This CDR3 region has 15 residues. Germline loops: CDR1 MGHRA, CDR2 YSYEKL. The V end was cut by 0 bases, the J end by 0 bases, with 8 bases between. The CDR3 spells CASSQDPGVNTEAFF. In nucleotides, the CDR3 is TGCGCCAGCAGCCAAGATCCCGGGGTGAACACTGAAGCTTTCTTT.

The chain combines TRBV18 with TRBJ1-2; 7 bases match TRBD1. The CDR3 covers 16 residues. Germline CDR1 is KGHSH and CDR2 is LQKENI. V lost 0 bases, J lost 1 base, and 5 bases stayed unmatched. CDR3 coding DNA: TGTGCCAGCTCACCACCAGGGACAGTTTTTAACTATGGCTACACCTTC. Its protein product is CASSPPGTVFNYGYTF. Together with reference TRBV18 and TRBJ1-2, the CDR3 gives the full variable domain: NAGVMQNPRHLVRRRGQEARLRCSPMKGHSHVYWYRQLPEEGLKFMVYLQKENIIDESGMPKERFSAEFPKEGPSILRIQQVVRGDSAAYFCASSPPGTVFNYGYTFGSGTRLTVV.

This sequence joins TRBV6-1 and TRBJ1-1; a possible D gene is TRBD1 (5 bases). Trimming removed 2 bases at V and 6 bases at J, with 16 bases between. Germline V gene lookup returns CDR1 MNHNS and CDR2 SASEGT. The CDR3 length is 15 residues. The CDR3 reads CASSEIPGRGAEAFF. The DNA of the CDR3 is TGTGCCAGCAGTGAAATACCCGGGAGGGGCGCTGAAGCTTTCTTT.

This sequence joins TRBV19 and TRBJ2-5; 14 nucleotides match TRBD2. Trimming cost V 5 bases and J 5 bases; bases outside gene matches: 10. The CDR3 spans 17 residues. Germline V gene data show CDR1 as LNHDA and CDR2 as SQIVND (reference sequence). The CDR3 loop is CASSSMGLAGEEETQYF. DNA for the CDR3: TGTGCCAGTAGTTCGATGGGACTAGCGGGAGAGGAGGAGACCCAGTACTTC.

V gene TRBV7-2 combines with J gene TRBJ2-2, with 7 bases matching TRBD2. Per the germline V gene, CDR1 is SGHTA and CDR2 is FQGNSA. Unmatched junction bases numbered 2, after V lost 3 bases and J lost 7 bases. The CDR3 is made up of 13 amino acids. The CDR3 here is CASSLGGNGELFF. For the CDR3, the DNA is TGTGCCAGCAGCTTGGGGGGGAACGGGGAGCTGTTTTTT.

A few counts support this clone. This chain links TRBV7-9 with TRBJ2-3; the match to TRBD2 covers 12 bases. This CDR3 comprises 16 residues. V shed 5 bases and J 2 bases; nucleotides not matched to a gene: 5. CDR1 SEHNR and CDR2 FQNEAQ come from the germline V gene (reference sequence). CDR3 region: CASSATSGRYTDTQYF. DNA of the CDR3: TGTGCCAGCAGCGCAACTAGCGGGAGGTACACAGATACGCAGTATTTT.

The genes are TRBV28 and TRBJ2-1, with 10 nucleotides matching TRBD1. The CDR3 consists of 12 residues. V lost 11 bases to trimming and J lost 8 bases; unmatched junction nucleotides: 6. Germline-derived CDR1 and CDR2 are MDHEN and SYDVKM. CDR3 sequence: CASGQGVDEQFF. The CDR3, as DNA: TGTGCCTCAGGACAGGGGGTTGATGAGCAGTTCTTC. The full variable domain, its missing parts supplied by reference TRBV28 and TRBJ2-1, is DVKVTQSSRYLVKRTGEKVFLECVQDMDHENMFWYRQDPGLGLRLIYFSYDVKMKEKGDIPEGYSVSREKKERFSLILESASTNQTSMYLCASGQGVDEQFFGPGTRLTVL.

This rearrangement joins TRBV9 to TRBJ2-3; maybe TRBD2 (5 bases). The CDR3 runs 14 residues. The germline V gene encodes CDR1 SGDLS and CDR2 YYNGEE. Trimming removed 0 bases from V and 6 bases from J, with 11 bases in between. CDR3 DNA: TGTGCCAGCAGCGTAGCGTCTAGCTGGGATACGCAGTATTTT. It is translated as CASSVASSWDTQYF.

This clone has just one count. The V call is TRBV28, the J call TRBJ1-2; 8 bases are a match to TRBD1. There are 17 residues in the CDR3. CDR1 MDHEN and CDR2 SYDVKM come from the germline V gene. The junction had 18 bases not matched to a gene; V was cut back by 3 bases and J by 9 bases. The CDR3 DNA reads TGTGCCAGCAGTTTTGGTCAGGGGGCATCCGGTACCAGTAGCTACACCTTC. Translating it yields CASSFGQGASGTSSYTF.

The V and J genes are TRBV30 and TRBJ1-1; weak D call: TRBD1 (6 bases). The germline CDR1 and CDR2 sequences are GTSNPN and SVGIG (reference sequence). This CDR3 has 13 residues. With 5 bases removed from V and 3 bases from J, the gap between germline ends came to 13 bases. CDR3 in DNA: TGTGCCTGGGCCGGGACACCGTACACTGAAGCTTTCTTT. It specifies CAWAGTPYTEAFF.

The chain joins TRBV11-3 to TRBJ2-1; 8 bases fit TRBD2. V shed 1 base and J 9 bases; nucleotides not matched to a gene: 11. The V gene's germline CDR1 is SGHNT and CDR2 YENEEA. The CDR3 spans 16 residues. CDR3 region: CASSLAGGSGRSEQFF. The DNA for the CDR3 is TGTGCCAGCAGCTTAGCGGGGGGGTCAGGGAGGAGTGAGCAGTTCTTC.

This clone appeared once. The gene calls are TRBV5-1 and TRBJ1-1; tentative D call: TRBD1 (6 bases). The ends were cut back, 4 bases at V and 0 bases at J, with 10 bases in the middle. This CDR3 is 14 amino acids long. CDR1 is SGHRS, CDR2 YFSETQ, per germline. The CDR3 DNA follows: TGCGCCAGCAGCACGGGACATTTGAACACTGAAGCTTTCTTT. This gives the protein CASSTGHLNTEAFF.

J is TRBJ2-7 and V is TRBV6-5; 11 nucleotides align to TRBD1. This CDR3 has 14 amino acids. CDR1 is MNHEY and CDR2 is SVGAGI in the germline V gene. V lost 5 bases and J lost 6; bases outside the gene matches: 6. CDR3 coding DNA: TGTGCCAGCAGTATGGGACAGGGGGTCGGCGAGCAGTACTTC. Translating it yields CASSMGQGVGEQYF.

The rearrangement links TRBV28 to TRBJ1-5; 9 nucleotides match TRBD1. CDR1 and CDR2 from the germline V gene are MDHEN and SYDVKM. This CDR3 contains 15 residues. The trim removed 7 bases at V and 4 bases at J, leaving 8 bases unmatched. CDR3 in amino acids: CASNTGQGRNQPQHF. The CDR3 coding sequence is TGTGCCAGCAATACGGGACAGGGAAGGAATCAGCCCCAGCATTTT.

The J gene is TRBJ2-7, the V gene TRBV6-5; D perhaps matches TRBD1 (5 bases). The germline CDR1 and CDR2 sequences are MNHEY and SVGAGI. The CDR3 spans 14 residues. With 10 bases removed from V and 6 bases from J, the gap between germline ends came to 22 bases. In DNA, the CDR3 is TGTGCCACCTATCCGGCAAAGGGGTCCGGCGAGCAGTACTTC. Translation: CATYPAKGSGEQYF.

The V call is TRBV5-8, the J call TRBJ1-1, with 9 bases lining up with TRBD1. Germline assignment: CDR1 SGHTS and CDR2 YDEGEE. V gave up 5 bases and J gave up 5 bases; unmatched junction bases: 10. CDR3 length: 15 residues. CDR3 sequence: CASSTIRQGETEAFF. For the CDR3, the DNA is TGTGCCAGCAGTACGATAAGACAGGGGGAGACTGAAGCTTTCTTT.

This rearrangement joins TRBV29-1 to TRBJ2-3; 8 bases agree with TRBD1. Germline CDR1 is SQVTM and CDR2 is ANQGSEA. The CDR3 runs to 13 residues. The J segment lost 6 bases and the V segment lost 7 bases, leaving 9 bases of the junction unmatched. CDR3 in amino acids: CSGTGQGADTQYF. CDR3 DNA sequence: TGCAGCGGTACCGGACAGGGAGCGGATACGCAGTATTTT.

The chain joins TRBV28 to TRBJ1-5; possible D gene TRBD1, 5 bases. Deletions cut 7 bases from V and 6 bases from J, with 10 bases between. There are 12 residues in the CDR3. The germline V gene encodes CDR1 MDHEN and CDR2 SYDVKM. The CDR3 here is CASTQDVQPQHF. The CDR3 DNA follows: TGTGCCAGCACACAGGACGTTCAGCCCCAGCATTTT.

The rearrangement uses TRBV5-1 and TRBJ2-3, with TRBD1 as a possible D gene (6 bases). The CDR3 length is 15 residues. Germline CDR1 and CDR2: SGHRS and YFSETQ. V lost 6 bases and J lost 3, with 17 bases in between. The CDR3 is CASTHLDSQTDTQYF. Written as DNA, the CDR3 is TGCGCCAGCACCCATTTGGACAGTCAGACAGATACGCAGTATTTT.

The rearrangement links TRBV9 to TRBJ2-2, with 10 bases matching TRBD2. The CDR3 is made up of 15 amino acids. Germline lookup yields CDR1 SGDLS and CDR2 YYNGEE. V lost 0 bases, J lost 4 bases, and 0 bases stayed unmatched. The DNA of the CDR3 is TGTGCCAGCAGCGTAGGACTAGCGGGCACCGGGGAGCTGTTTTTT. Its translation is CASSVGLAGTGELFF.

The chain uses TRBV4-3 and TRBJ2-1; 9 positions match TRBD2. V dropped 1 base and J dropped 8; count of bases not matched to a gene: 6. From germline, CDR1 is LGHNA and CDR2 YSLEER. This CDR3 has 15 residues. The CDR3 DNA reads TGCGCCAGCAGCCAAGTTCGCGGGAGGGGGTATGAGCAGTTCTTC. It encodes CASSQVRGRGYEQFF.

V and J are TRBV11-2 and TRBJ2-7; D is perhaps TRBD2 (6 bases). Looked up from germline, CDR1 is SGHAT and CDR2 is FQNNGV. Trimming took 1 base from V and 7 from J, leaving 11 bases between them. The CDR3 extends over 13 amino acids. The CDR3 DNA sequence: TGTGCCAGCAGCTTAGCGGCCGCGGGGGAGCAGTACTTC. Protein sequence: CASSLAAAGEQYF.